This T cell receptor beta chain was identified during a study of shared clonotypes between healthy human individuals. The protocol was immunoSEQ multiplex PCR, while the TCRdb copy is restricted to in-frame clones and leaves out a portion. The sample lists 2 million to 2.5 million clones; more than 80% were seen once. With regard to this clone: Its antigen remains unknown.

Germline assignment: CDR1 GTSNPN and CDR2 SVGIG (reference sequence). The CDR3 totals 14 residues. V lost 3 bases and J lost 12, with 21 bases in between. Study-level results: Generally, estimated richness proved larger in naive subsets than it did in memory subsets. Read depth was anticipated to influence clonotype sharing among donors. The sharing of roughly 5% of naive CD4 clonotypes was seen across a few donors.

Sequenced: naive CD4+ T cells from PBMCs. Documented subset: CD45RA+ positively selected. The receptor's source is a man between 18 and 35 years old in good health. Some clones in this sample may be carry-over from other donors' samples. This rearrangement joins TRBV30 to TRBJ2-1, with D perhaps assigned TRBD1 or TRBD2 (5 bases each). The CDR3 DNA reads TGTGCCTGGAGGAGCCCAGGGTGGGACGGGGCGCAGTTCTTC. Its protein product is CAWRSPGWDGAQFF.